This TCR beta chain was obtained from a study of CD8+ T cells in alopecia areata. Reverse transcribed after extraction, RNA yielded cDNA as the sequencing template. Sequencing was performed with immunoSEQ multiplex PCR; in TCRdb, only in-frame clones are kept and a portion is missing. The sample has roughly 130,000 clones, roughly three fifths seen once. This clone was detected only a few times. The CDR3 is 13 amino acids. The germline V gene has CDR1 LNHDA and CDR2 SQIVND (reference sequence). J gave up 3 bases and V 5 bases, and 4 bases lay outside the gene matches. The rearrangement uses TRBV19 and TRBJ2-7; TRBD2 matches 7 bases. The input for sequencing was CD4+ T cells sorted from blood, taken at week 0. The TCR was taken from a human donor with alopecia areata. The CDR3 DNA reads TGTGCCAGTAGTCGGACTAGAGACTACGAGCAGTACTTC. As protein: CASSRTRDYEQYF.